Presented here are 9 T cell receptor beta chains from one specimen sequenced in a study of CXCR3-negative and CXCR3-positive naive CD8 T cells (dated 2019 in TCRdb). Summary of the overall study and its limitations: TRB CDR3s from CXCR3-positive naive cells showed higher hydrophobicity (lower Kidera factor 4), lower energy, and higher strength and volume indices than CXCR3-negative naive cells.

The sequencer listed for this sample is NextSeq 550. The Human TCR Profiling Kit (MiLaboratory) was used to make UMI-labeled 5' RACE TRB cDNA libraries. Each CDR3 protein sequence appears as one entry after TCRdb reprocessed the reads, and no DNA is included. The sample's clone listing holds 49,000 or so distinct CDR3 sequences. The biggest ten clones account for around 0.6% of the sample. Their antigen targets remain unknown. The sequenced sample was naive CXCR3+ CD8+ T cells from blood. The cell subset or site label corresponds to: CD45RO-CCR7+CD27+CD95- naive CD8+ T cells expressing CXCR3 (TNR3+). Receptor source: a human donor in good health. Some clones in this sample may be carry-over from other donors' samples.

The chain carries TRBV28 and TRBJ1-5. This CDR3 spans 13 amino acids. Germline V CDR1 and CDR2: MDHEN, SYDVKM. The CDR3: CASSSFSNQPQHF.

This rearrangement joins TRBV5-1 to TRBJ1-1; TCRdb proposes TRBD1, but this gene call is untestable without DNA. The CDR3 has 13 residues. Per the germline V gene, CDR1 is SGHRS and CDR2 is YFSETQ. The chain's CDR3 is CASSGPGNTEAFF.

The chain uses TRBV12-3 or TRBV12-4 and TRBJ2-2; TCRdb lists TRBD1, though no DNA is available to test this call. The CDR3 has 14 residues. CDR3 protein: CASSWGWDTGELFF.

The chain uses TRBV29-1 and TRBJ2-6; without DNA, the TCRdb call of TRBD1 cannot be checked. Germline CDR1 SQVTM, CDR2 ANQGSEA. This CDR3 has 17 amino acids. CDR3 region: CSVIGQERFSGANVLTF.

The V gene is TRBV15, the J gene TRBJ1-4. Germline V CDR1 and CDR2: LNHNV, YYDKDF (reference sequence). The CDR3 runs 13 residues. The CDR3 sequence is CATSESLNEKLFF.

The chain employs TRBV9 and TRBJ2-6; TCRdb names TRBD1, which stays unverified in the absence of DNA. CDR1 SGDLS and CDR2 YYNGEE come from the germline V gene. The CDR3 consists of 13 residues. The CDR3 spells CASSSQEANVLTF.

The chain recombines TRBV7-2 with TRBJ2-7; TCRdb outputs TRBD1, but without DNA this stays unchecked. Germline-derived CDR1 and CDR2 are SGHTA and FQGNSA. This CDR3 is built from 14 residues. The CDR3 loop reads CASSSGTGFYEQYF.

The V gene is TRBV7-9, the J gene TRBJ2-2. The V gene's germline CDR1 is SEHNR and CDR2 FQNEAQ (reference sequence). CDR3 size: 15 residues. CDR3 region: CASSLWGEGTGELFF. The full variable domain, completed using reference TRBV7-9 and TRBJ2-2, is DTGVSQNPRHKITKRGQNVTFRCDPISEHNRLYWYRQTLGQGPEFLTYFQNEAQLEKSRLLSDRFSAERPKGSFSTLEIQRTEQGDSAMYLCASSLWGEGTGELFFGEGSRLTVL.

The rearrangement uses TRBV11-2 and TRBJ2-1; TCRdb picks TRBD1, but there is no DNA to check that call. The CDR3 spans 16 residues. Germline V lookup: CDR1 SGHAT, CDR2 FQNNGV. The CDR3 loop reads CASSPRPGQGDNEQFF.